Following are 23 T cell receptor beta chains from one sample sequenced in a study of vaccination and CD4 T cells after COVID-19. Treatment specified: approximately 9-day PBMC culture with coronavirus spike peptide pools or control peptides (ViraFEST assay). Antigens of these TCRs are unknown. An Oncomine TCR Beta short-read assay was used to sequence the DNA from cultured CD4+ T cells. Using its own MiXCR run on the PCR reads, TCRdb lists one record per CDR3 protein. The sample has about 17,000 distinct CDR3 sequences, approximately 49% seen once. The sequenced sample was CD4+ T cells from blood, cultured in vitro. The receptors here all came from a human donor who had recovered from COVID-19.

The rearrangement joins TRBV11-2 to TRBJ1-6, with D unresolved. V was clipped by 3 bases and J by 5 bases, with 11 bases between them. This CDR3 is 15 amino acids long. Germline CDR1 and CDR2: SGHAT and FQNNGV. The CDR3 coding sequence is TGTGCCAGCAGCTTTGACCCGGGAAATAATTCACCCCTCCACTTT. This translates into CASSFDPGNNSPLHF.

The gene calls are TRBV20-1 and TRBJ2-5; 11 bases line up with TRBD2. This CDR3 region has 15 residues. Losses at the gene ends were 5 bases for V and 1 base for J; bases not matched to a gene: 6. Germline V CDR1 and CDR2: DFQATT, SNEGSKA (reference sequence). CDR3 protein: CSAPTSGGSQETQYF. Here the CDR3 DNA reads TGCAGTGCTCCAACTAGCGGGGGTTCCCAAGAGACCCAGTACTTC.

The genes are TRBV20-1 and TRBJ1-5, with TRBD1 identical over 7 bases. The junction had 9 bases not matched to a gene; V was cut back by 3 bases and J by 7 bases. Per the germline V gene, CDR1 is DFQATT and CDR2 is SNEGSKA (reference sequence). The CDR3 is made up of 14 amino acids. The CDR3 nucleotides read TGCAGTGCTAGCAGTCCAGGGGGTTTGCAGCCCCAGCATTTT. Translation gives CSASSPGGLQPQHF.

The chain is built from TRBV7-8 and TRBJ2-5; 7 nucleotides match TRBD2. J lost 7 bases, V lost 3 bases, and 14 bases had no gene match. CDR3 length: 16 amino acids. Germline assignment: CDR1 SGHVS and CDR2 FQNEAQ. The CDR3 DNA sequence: TGTGCCAGCAGCTTGCCTTCTGCGGGAGTCCTAATGACCCAGTACTTC. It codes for CASSLPSAGVLMTQYF. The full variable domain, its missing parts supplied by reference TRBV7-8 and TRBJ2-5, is GAGVSQSPRYKVAKRGQDVALRCDPISGHVSLFWYQQALGQGPEFLTYFQNEAQLDKSGLPSDRFFAERPEGSVSTLKIQRTQQEDSAVYLCASSLPSAGVLMTQYFGPGTRLLVL.

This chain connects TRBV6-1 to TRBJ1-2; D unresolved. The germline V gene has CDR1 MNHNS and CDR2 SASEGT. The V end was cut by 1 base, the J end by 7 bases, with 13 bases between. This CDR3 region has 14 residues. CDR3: CASSEGGPEGGYTF. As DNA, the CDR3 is TGTGCCAGCAGTGAAGGTGGGCCCGAGGGTGGCTACACCTTC.

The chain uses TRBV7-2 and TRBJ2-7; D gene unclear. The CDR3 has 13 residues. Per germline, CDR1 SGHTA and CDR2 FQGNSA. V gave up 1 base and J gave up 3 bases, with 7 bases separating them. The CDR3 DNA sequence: TGTGCCAGCAGCTTAGGCGGTGGCTACGAGCAGTACTTC. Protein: CASSLGGGYEQYF. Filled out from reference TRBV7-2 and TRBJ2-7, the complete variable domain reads GAGVSQSPSNKVTEKGKDVELRCDPISGHTALYWYRQSLGQGLEFLIYFQGNSAPDKSGLPSDRFSAERTGGSVSTLTIQRTQQEDSAVYLCASSLGGGYEQYFGPGTRLTVT.

Written as DNA, the CDR3 is TGTGCCAGCAGCGCGGGGTGGGGGCAGCCCCAGCATTTT. Its protein product is CASSAGWGQPQHF. V is TRBV7-2 and J is TRBJ1-5; TRBD1 might be the D (5 bases). V gave up 5 bases and J gave up 7 bases, with 12 bases separating them. This CDR3 is built from 13 residues. Germline V gene lookup returns CDR1 SGHTA and CDR2 FQGNSA.

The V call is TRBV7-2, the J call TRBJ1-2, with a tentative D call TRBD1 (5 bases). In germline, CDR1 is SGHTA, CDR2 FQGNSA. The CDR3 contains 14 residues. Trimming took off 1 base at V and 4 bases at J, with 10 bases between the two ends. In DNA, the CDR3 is TGTGCCAGCAGCTTAGGTGACAGCCTCTATGGCTACACCTTC. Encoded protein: CASSLGDSLYGYTF.

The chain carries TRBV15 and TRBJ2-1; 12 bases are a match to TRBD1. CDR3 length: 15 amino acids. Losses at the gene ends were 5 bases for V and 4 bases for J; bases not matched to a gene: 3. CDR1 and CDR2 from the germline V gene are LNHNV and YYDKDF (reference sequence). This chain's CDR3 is CATSGDRGRYNEQFF. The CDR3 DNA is TGTGCCACCAGCGGGGACAGGGGGCGATACAATGAGCAGTTCTTC.

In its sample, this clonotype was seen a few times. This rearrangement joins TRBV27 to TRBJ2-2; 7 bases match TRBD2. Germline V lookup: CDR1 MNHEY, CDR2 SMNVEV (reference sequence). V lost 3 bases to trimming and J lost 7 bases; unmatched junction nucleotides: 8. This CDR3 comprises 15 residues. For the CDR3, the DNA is TGTGCCAGCAGTTTGGGGCGGGGGTACGGCGGGGAGCTGTTTTTT. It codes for CASSLGRGYGGELFF.

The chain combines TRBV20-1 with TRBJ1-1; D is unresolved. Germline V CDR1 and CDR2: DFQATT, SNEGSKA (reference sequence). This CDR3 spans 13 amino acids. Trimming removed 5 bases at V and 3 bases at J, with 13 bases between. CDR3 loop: CSAARGLDTEAFF. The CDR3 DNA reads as TGCAGTGCTGCCCGCGGGCTGGACACTGAAGCTTTCTTT.

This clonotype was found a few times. CDR3 bases: TGCAGTGCTAGCGCTGACCCCAGGGGTTATGAAAAACTGTTTTTT. The encoded protein is CSASADPRGYEKLFF. V gene TRBV20-1 combines with J gene TRBJ1-4; the D gene is possibly TRBD1 (6 bases). Germline lookup yields CDR1 DFQATT and CDR2 SNEGSKA (reference sequence). The CDR3 is 15 amino acids. V was cut by 3 bases and J by 6 bases, with 17 bases left in between.

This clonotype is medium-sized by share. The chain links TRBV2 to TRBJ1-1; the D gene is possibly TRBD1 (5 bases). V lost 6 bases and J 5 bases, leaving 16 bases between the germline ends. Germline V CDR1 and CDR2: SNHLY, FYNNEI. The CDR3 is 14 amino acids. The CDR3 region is CASSRGGGITEAFF. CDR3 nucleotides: TGTGCCAGCAGCCGGGGGGGGGGAATTACTGAAGCTTTCTTT.

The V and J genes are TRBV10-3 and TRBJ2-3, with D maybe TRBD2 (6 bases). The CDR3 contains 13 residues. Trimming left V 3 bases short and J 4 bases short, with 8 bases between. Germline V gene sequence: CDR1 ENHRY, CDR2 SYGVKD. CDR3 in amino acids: CAISEGGADTQYF. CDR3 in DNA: TGTGCCATCAGTGAAGGCGGGGCAGATACGCAGTATTTT.

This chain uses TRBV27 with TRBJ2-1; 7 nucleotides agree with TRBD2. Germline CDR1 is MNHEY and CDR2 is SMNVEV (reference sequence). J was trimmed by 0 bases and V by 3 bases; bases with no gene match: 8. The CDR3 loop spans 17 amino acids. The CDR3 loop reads CASSFRTSPVSYNEQFF. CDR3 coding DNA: TGTGCCAGCAGTTTTCGGACTAGTCCCGTCTCCTACAATGAGCAGTTCTTC.

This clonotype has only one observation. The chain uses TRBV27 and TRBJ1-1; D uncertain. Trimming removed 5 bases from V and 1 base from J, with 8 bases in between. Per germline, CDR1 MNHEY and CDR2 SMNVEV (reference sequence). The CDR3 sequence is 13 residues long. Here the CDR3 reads CASSPIQNTEAFF. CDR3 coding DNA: TGTGCCAGCAGTCCTATACAGAACACTGAAGCTTTCTTT.

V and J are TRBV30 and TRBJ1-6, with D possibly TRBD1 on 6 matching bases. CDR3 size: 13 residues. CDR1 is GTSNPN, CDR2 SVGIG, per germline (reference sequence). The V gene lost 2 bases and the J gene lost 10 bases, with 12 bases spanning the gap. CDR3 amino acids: CAWSRGQGSPLHF. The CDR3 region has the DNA TGTGCCTGGAGTAGAGGTCAGGGGTCACCCCTCCACTTT.

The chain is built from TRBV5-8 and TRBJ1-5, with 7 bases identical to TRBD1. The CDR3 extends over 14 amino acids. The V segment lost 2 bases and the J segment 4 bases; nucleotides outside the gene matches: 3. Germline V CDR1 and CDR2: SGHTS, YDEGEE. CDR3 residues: CASSLATGNQPQHF. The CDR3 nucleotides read TGTGCCAGCAGCTTAGCGACAGGGAATCAGCCCCAGCATTTT.

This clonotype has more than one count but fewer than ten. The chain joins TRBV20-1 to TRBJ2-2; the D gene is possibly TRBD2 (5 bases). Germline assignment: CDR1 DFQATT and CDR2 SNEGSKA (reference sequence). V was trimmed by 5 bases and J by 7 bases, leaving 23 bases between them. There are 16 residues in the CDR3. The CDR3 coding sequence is TGCAGTGCTGCCCTTGGGCTAGCCTTGCGGGTCGGGGAGCTGTTTTTT. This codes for CSAALGLALRVGELFF.

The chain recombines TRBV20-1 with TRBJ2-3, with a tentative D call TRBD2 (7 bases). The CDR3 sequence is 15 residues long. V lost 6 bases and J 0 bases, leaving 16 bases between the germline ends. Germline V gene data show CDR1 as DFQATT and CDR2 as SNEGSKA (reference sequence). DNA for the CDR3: TGCAGTGCCAATGGGGGGGCGGGGAGCACAGATACGCAGTATTTT. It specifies CSANGGAGSTDTQYF.

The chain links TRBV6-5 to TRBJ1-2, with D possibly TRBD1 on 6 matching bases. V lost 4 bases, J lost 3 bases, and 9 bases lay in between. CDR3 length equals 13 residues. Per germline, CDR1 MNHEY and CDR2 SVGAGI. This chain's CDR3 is CASSSGADYGYTF. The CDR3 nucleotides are TGTGCCAGCAGTTCGGGGGCGGACTATGGCTACACCTTC.

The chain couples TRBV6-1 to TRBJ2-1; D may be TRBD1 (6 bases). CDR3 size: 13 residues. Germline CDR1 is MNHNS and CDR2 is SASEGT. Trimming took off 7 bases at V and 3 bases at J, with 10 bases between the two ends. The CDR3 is CASNGQLYNEQFF. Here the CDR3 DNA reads TGTGCCAGCAACGGACAGCTCTACAATGAGCAGTTCTTC.

The chain's CDR3 is CATSDLLTIAGGTYEQYF. CDR3 nucleotides: TGTGCCACCAGTGATTTGCTTACAATAGCGGGGGGGACCTACGAGCAGTACTTC. J is TRBJ2-7 and V is TRBV24-1; TRBD2 matches 11 bases. Germline lookup yields CDR1 KGHDR and CDR2 SFDVKD. This CDR3 contains 18 residues. After removal of 0 bases from V and 2 bases from J, the junction contained 8 bases not matched to a gene.